This T cell receptor (beta chain) emerged from a study of shared clonotypes between healthy human individuals. Overall study: Each donor contributed plates that comprised three CD4 naive, three CD4 memory, two CD8 naive and one CD8 memory. Study-level findings and limits: The sharing of 4.5% to 5.5% of naive CD4 clonotypes was seen across a few donors. In having few donors, the study represented limited genetic and exposure-history diversity.

Germline V gives CDR1 GTSNPN, CDR2 SVGIG (reference sequence). V was pared by 0 bases and J by 6 bases, with 6 bases between. CDR3 size: 12 residues. Naive-designated CD8 cells lacked CD45RO, were positively enriched for CCR7, and omitted terminally differentiated effector memory CD45RA+ cells. Comments on this clone: Its antigen is unidentified.

Once extracted for a subset, genomic DNA was divided evenly among several immunoSEQ plates. Sequencing was performed with immunoSEQ multiplex PCR; in TCRdb, only in-frame clones are kept and a portion is missing. The table includes about 590,000 clones, around 95% detected once. The sequencing sample was made of naive CD8+ T cells sorted from blood. This TCR was recovered from a woman aged 25 to 39 in good health. The V and J genes are TRBV30 and TRBJ2-1; no clear D gene. As DNA, the CDR3 is TGTGCCTGGAGTGTCACGGCCAATGAGCAGTTCTTC. Residues: CAWSVTANEQFF.